This TCR beta chain is from a study of human CD8 memory T cell subsets. Study-wide findings and caveats: Only a minimal degree of mutual overlap characterized stem-like memory and precursor exhausted T cell repertoires. Stem-like memory T cell repertoires seemed more diverse than precursor exhausted ones by Chao1 estimates.

Germline CDR1 and CDR2: MDHEN and SYDVKM. This CDR3 spans 17 amino acids. UMI-labeled 5' RACE was the method by which TCR beta libraries were made. TCRdb derives one entry per CDR3 protein from the 5' RACE reads, leaving out DNA. Its listing shows 9,500 to 13,000 distinct CDR3 sequences. Comment on this clonotype: Antigen unknown.

The authors defined TPEX cells as CCR7+ PD-1+ TIGIT+ early memory CD8+ T cells carrying exhausted-like traits. A negative magnetic separation step was used to enrich total CD8+ T cells. RNA was isolated from duplicate vials, each containing around 140,000 sorted CD8+ T cells, for every subset. The origin of this receptor is a human donor in good health. Sequencing was done on a sample of CD8+ T cells from PBMCs. V usage is TRBV28 and J usage is TRBJ2-7; TCRdb names TRBD2, which stays unverified in the absence of DNA. The chain's CDR3 is CASFSPMPVKRSYEQYF.